Below, 20 T cell receptor beta chains from the same sample are listed, as sequenced in a study of T cell repertoires in cytomegalovirus infection. TCRdb re-called the reads through MiXCR, storing one row per CDR3 protein. This table has approximately 750,000 distinct CDR3 sequences, under 40% appearing once. Sequences were obtained from PBMCs. Receptor source: a human donor in good health (CMV status not recorded). Some clones in this sample may be carry-over from other donors' samples.

This chain links TRBV6-6 with TRBJ1-2; 7 bases match TRBD1. The V and J ends lost 6 bases and 4 bases, in that order; junction bases with no gene match: 8. The V gene's germline CDR1 is MNHNY and CDR2 SVGAGI (reference sequence). The CDR3 consists of 14 residues. In nucleotides, the CDR3 is TGTGCCAGCAGGCACAGGGGTCCCAGCTATGGCTACACCTTC. Protein sequence: CASRHRGPSYGYTF.

The chain links TRBV5-4 to TRBJ2-1; 8 bases align to TRBD2. In germline, CDR1 is SGHNT, CDR2 YYREEE (reference sequence). The CDR3 consists of 15 residues. V was pared by 4 bases and J by 7 bases, with 10 bases of the junction left unmatched. DNA of the CDR3: TGTGCCAGCAGCCATACTAGCGGAGTGTGGAATGAGCAGTTCTTC. Translated: CASSHTSGVWNEQFF.

DNA for the CDR3: TGTGCCAGCAGGAGTAGACAGGGGCTTACTGAAGCTTTCTTT. Its protein product is CASRSRQGLTEAFF. This chain joins TRBV4-2 and TRBJ1-1, with 8 bases lining up with TRBD1. The CDR3 is made up of 14 amino acids. CDR1 LGHNA and CDR2 YNFKEQ come from the germline V gene. J lost 5 bases, V lost 6 bases, and 8 bases had no gene match.

This clonotype was seen once. This chain joins TRBV7-9 and TRBJ2-2; D gene ambiguous. There are 17 residues in the CDR3. The germline V gene encodes CDR1 SEHNR and CDR2 FQNEAQ (reference sequence). The V gene lost 5 bases and the J gene lost 2 bases, with 18 bases spanning the gap. The CDR3 sequence is CASSPPAWQLNTGELFF. The CDR3 DNA reads as TGTGCCAGCAGCCCACCGGCATGGCAGCTTAACACCGGGGAGCTGTTTTTT.

The chain is built from TRBV28 and TRBJ2-2; D call uncertain. The CDR3 runs to 12 residues. Germline lookup yields CDR1 MDHEN and CDR2 SYDVKM. V lost 9 bases, J lost 6 bases, and 11 bases lay in between. Here the CDR3 DNA reads TGTGCCAGTCTTCGAAGGTCCGGGGAGCTGTTTTTT. Encoded protein: CASLRRSGELFF.

This chain uses TRBV19 with TRBJ1-5; D possibly corresponds to TRBD1 (6 bases). The CDR3 loop spans 16 amino acids. Trimming took off 6 bases at V and 1 base at J, with 16 bases between the two ends. Germline CDR1 is LNHDA and CDR2 is SQIVND (reference sequence). This chain's CDR3 is CASRSHRERSNQPQHF. CDR3 sequence (DNA): TGTGCCAGTAGAAGTCACAGGGAGAGAAGCAATCAGCCCCAGCATTTT.

The genes are TRBV19 and TRBJ2-7, with 10 bases lining up with TRBD1. CDR1 and CDR2 (germline): LNHDA, SQIVND (reference sequence). V trimming: 6 bases; J trimming: 1 base; junction bases outside the gene matches: 9. This CDR3 spans 16 amino acids. The CDR3 bases are TGTGCCAGTAGCCATACCGGGACAGGGGCATCCTACGAGCAGTACTTC. Translating gives CASSHTGTGASYEQYF.

This chain uses TRBV7-8 with TRBJ2-3, with D maybe TRBD2 (6 bases). The V gene lost 2 bases and the J gene lost 5 bases, with 14 bases spanning the gap. Per the germline V gene, CDR1 is SGHVS and CDR2 is FQNEAQ. This CDR3 spans 15 amino acids. In DNA form, the CDR3 reads TGTGCCAGCAGCTTACAGGAGGACTATAAAGATACGCAGTATTTT. The encoded protein is CASSLQEDYKDTQYF.

This clonotype was recorded a few times. The V call is TRBV11-2, the J call TRBJ2-3; 14 bases align to TRBD2. This CDR3 has 20 residues. J lost 1 base, V lost 3 bases, and 12 bases had no gene match. CDR1 is SGHAT and CDR2 is FQNNGV in the germline V gene. CDR3 in amino acids: CASSLSGLAGGPYGTDTQYF. DNA of the CDR3: TGTGCCAGCAGCTTGAGCGGACTAGCGGGAGGCCCCTACGGCACAGATACGCAGTATTTT.

Concerning this clonotype: This may be a read error, as it is one base from a much larger clone. This chain connects TRBV7-2 to TRBJ2-1, with TRBD2 matching over 8 bases. Per the germline V gene, CDR1 is SGHTA and CDR2 is FQGNSA. The CDR3 is made up of 17 amino acids. This chain's CDR3 is CASSLDAGGLISNEKFF. CDR3 DNA sequence: TGTGCCAGCAGCTTAGACGCGGGAGGTTTGATATCCAATGAGAAGTTCTTC.

The chain links TRBV27 to TRBJ2-3; TRBD2 aligns across 8 bases. This CDR3 spans 18 amino acids. Trimming took 5 bases from V and 2 from J; bases not matched to a gene: 15. CDR1 and CDR2 (germline): MNHEY, SMNVEV (reference sequence). The CDR3 DNA reads as TGTGCCAGCAGTCCCCCTTTTCGAGCGGGGGCCGTCACAGATACGCAGTATTTT. Translation: CASSPPFRAGAVTDTQYF.

The rearrangement uses TRBV5-1 and TRBJ1-1; 7 nucleotides line up with TRBD1. The V gene's germline CDR1 is SGHRS and CDR2 YFSETQ. The CDR3 is 14 amino acids. V lost 4 bases to trimming and J lost 6 bases; unmatched junction nucleotides: 9. CDR3 bases: TGCGCCAGCAGCGGGGGACAGCGGATCTCTGAAGCTTTCTTT. Residues: CASSGGQRISEAFF.

The table lists this clonotype with a few counts. This CDR3 reads CASGKTGGQGGYTF. CDR3 DNA: TGTGCCAGCGGGAAAACGGGGGGGCAAGGGGGCTACACCTTC. The V gene is TRBV6-1, the J gene TRBJ1-2; weak D call: TRBD1 (6 bases). Trimming took off 8 bases at V and 8 bases at J, with 21 bases between the two ends. The germline V gene has CDR1 MNHNS and CDR2 SASEGT. CDR3 length: 14 amino acids.

The rearrangement joins TRBV28 to TRBJ2-7; D remains unclear. CDR3 length: 13 residues. CDR1 is MDHEN, CDR2 SYDVKM, per germline. Trimming pared 1 base from V and 3 bases from J, leaving 7 bases between. The CDR3 nucleotides read TGTGCCAGCAGTTTATACACGTACTACGAGCAGTACTTC. It yields the protein CASSLYTYYEQYF.

In this sample, this clonotype turned up many times. The chain joins TRBV7-2 to TRBJ2-5, with 8 nucleotides matching TRBD1. J gave up 7 bases and V 4 bases, and 8 bases lay outside the gene matches. The CDR3 extends over 14 amino acids. Germline V gene data show CDR1 as SGHTA and CDR2 as FQGNSA. For the CDR3, the DNA is TGTGCCAGCAGCTCGAGACAGGGGTCGAGGACCCAGTACTTC. Amino acid sequence: CASSSRQGSRTQYF. The full variable domain, rest sourced from reference TRBV7-2 and TRBJ2-5, is GAGVSQSPSNKVTEKGKDVELRCDPISGHTALYWYRQSLGQGLEFLIYFQGNSAPDKSGLPSDRFSAERTGGSVSTLTIQRTQQEDSAVYLCASSSRQGSRTQYFGPGTRLLVL.

This clonotype was seen more than once but under ten times. This rearrangement joins TRBV5-1 to TRBJ1-1, with TRBD1 matching over 7 bases. Germline V gene lookup returns CDR1 SGHRS and CDR2 YFSETQ. Germline trimming cut 7 bases from V and 0 bases from J; bases unmatched to any gene: 9. The CDR3 runs 15 residues. The CDR3 sequence: CASGPGDSLNTEAFF. CDR3 DNA sequence: TGCGCCAGCGGGCCGGGGGACAGTCTGAACACTGAAGCTTTCTTT. Variable domain in full (rest from reference TRBV5-1 and TRBJ1-1): KAGVTQTPRYLIKTRGQQVTLSCSPISGHRSVSWYQQTPGQGLQFLFEYFSETQRNKGNFPGRFSGRQFSNSRSEMNVSTLELGDSALYLCASGPGDSLNTEAFFGQGTRLTVV.

This clonotype came up many times. CDR3 DNA: TGTGCCAGCAGCTTAGCGTCTTCGGGATACGAGCAGTACTTC. Its protein is CASSLASSGYEQYF. This chain uses TRBV7-2 with TRBJ2-7; tentative D call: TRBD2 (5 bases). CDR3 length equals 14 residues. Trimming removed 0 bases from V and 4 bases from J, with 10 bases in between. In germline, CDR1 is SGHTA, CDR2 FQGNSA.

The V gene is TRBV6-6, the J gene TRBJ1-3; D ambiguous. The CDR3 runs to 13 residues. V was pared by 4 bases and J by 3 bases, with 7 bases between. The germline V gene has CDR1 MNHNY and CDR2 SVGAGI (reference sequence). The CDR3 DNA is TGTGCCAGCAGTTCAGGTCATGGAAACACCATATATTTT. Protein sequence: CASSSGHGNTIYF.

This clonotype was detected ten times or more. J is TRBJ1-4 and V is TRBV19; TRBD1 is a possible D gene (5 bases). Germline lookup yields CDR1 LNHDA and CDR2 SQIVND (reference sequence). The CDR3 covers 15 residues. V lost 5 bases, J lost 8 bases, and 18 bases lay in between. CDR3 nucleotide sequence: TGTGCCAGTAGTTTTGGGACCGCGAGCGGAGAAAAACTGTTTTTT. Residues: CASSFGTASGEKLFF.

This clonotype came up a few times. The genes are TRBV28 and TRBJ1-1, with no clear D. This CDR3 region has 14 residues. With 5 bases removed from V and 0 bases from J, the gap between germline ends came to 10 bases. Germline-derived CDR1 and CDR2 are MDHEN and SYDVKM. The CDR3 DNA sequence: TGTGCCAGCAGTACCCCCGGGGTGAACACTGAAGCTTTCTTT. Protein product: CASSTPGVNTEAFF.